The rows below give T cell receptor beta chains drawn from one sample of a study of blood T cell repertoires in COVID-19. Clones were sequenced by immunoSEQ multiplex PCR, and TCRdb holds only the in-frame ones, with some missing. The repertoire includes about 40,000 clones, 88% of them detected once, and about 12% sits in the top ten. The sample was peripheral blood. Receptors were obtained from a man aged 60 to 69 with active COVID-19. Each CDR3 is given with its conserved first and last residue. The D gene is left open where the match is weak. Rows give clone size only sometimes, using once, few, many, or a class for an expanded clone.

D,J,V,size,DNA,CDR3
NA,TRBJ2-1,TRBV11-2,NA,TGTGCCAGCAGCTTAGTGGGAGTAAGCAATGAGCAGTTCTTC,CASSLVGVSNEQFF
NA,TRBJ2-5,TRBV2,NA,TGTGCCAGCAGTGGGCTAGCTGAGACCCAGTACTTC,CASSGLAETQYF
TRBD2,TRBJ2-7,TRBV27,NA,TGTGCCAGCAGTACCCAGAGCGGGAGTTCCTACGAGCAGTACTTC,CASSTQSGSSYEQYF
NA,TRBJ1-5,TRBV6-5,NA,TGTGCCAGCAGTTTAACAGGGACCAATCAGCCCCAGCATTTT,CASSLTGTNQPQHF
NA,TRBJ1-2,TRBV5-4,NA,TGTGCCAGCAGCTTGATACGGCTAGCTAACTATGGCTACACCTTC,CASSLIRLANYGYTF
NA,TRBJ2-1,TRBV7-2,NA,TGTGCCAGCAGCTTGAGCCCGGGAACTGAGCAGTTCTTC,CASSLSPGTEQFF
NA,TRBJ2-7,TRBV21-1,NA,TGTGCCAGCAGCAAAGCGCTCTTGACAGGGGGGGAAACCTACGAGCAGTACTTC,CASSKALLTGGETYEQYF
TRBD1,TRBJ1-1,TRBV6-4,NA,TGTGCCAACTTATACAGGGGCGTCGCTGAAGCTTTCTTT,CANLYRGVAEAFF
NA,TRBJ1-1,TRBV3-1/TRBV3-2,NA,TGTGCCAGCAGCCAAGAACTGGGTGAGGCAGCTTTCTTT,CASSQELGEAAFF
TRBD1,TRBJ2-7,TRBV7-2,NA,TGTGCCAGCAGCTGGACCGGGACAGGGGAACACGAGCAGTACTTC,CASSWTGTGEHEQYF
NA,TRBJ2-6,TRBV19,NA,TGTGCCAGTAGTATCGATCGGAGCTCTGGGGCCAACGTCCTGACTTTC,CASSIDRSSGANVLTF
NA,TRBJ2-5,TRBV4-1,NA,TGCGCCAGCAGCCGCTCGCCGGGCGGGGCAAGAGAGACCCAGTACTTC,CASSRSPGGARETQYF
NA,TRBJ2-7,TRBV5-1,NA,TGTGCCAGCAGCTTGGGAGGGACAGGTCCTTCCTACGAGCAGTACTTC,CASSLGGTGPSYEQYF
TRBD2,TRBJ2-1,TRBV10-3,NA,TGTGCCATCAGTGAGTCGGGACTAGCGGGAGGAAGGGAGCAGTTCTTC,CAISESGLAGGREQFF
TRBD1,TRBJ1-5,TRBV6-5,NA,TGTGCCAGCAGCCGCGACAGGGCCACTGATCAGCCCCAGCATTTT,CASSRDRATDQPQHF
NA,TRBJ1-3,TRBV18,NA,TGTGCCAGCTCACCACGACAGACGAGAGCCTCTGGAAACACCATATATTTT,CASSPRQTRASGNTIYF
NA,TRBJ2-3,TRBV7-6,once,TGTGCCAGCAGCTTATTCCCAGAATTCACAGATACGCAGTATTTT,CASSLFPEFTDTQYF
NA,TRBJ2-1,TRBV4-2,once,TGTGCCAGCAGCCAGGAGTTGGGCGGGTGGGGAGGAGAGCAGTTCTTC,CASSQELGGWGGEQFF
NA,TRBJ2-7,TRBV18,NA,TGTGCCAGCTCACACGGCTACGAGCAGTACTTC,CASSHGYEQYF
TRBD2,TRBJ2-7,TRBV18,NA,TGTGCCAGCTCCCTTAATGAGGGAGGGGTAAGGGAGCAGTACTTC,CASSLNEGGVREQYF
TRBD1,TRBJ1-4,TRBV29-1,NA,TGCAGCGTGCCCGGGACAGGGGATGAAAAACTGTTTTTT,CSVPGTGDEKLFF
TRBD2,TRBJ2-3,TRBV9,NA,TGTGCCAGCAGCGTCGCACTAGCGGGAGGGCCAGATACGCAGTATTTT,CASSVALAGGPDTQYF
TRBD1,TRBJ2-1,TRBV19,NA,TGTGCCAGTTGGCCGGGACAGGGGGGTACTGAGCAGTTCTTC,CASWPGQGGTEQFF
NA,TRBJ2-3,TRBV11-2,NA,TGTGCCAGCAGCCCAACAGCTAGCACAGATACGCAGTATTTT,CASSPTASTDTQYF
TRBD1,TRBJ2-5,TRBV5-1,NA,TGCGCCAGCCAAACGGGACAGGGTGGTCGGGAGACCCAGTACTTC,CASQTGQGGRETQYF
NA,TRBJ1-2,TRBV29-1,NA,TGCAGCGCCCTCCTAAATGGCTACACCTTC,CSALLNGYTF
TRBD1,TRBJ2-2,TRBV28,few,TGTGCCAGCCTCCGGGACAGGGTTACCGGGGAGCTGTTTTTT,CASLRDRVTGELFF
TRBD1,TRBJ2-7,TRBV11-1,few,TGTGCCAGCAGCCCCGAGGCAGGGGGCTACGAGCAGTACTTC,CASSPEAGGYEQYF